This TCR beta chain emerged from a study of neoadjuvant nivolumab and ipilimumab in lung cancer. Clones were read by immunoSEQ multiplex PCR, and TCRdb kept only the in-frame ones, dropping some. The profile shows some 28,000 clones, about 83% of them singletons. The CDR3 is 17 amino acids. V was clipped by 3 bases and J by 4 bases; unmatched bases: 11. The germline CDR1 and CDR2 sequences are LNHDA and SQIVND (reference sequence). The receptor was isolated from an adult with non-small cell lung cancer. Sequenced here: tumor tissue, sampled after neoadjuvant nivolumab, alone or with ipilimumab, at or shortly before surgery. This chain uses TRBV19 with TRBJ2-3, with TRBD2 matching 9 bases. The CDR3 loop is CASSIPDLAGTADTQYF. CDR3 coding DNA: TGTGCCAGTAGTATTCCCGACCTAGCGGGGACCGCAGATACGCAGTATTTT.